Sequencing of this T cell receptor (beta chain) was carried out in a study of CD8+ T cells in alopecia areata. Overall study results and limits: A large proportion of expanded lesional clones were detected persisting in scalp and blood during tofacitinib. Patients showed less clear TCR sequence sharing than mice, possibly partly because of HLA diversity.

Stated treatment: oral pan-JAK inhibitor, 5-10 mg twice daily. Peripheral blood, together with lesional scalp punch biopsies, was collected from alopecia areata patients. Researchers picked out CD4+ and CD8+ T cells from PBMCs by sorting. Details on this clone: Its matching antigen is unknown.

Extracted from the samples, RNA was reverse transcribed into cDNA to serve as the sequencing template. The method was immunoSEQ multiplex PCR; TCRdb's version includes in-frame clones alone and lacks a portion of them. The table has 170,000 or so clones, about 55% seen once. The germline V gene has CDR1 SGHAT and CDR2 FQNNGV. CDR3 length: 16 amino acids. The V and J ends lost 0 bases and 5 bases, in that order; junction bases with no gene match: 7. This sample comprised CD8+ T cells sorted from blood, obtained at week 24, from a patient treated with tofacitinib. The chain combines TRBV11-2 with TRBJ2-1; TRBD1 matches at 7 bases. This clonotype was sampled from a human donor with alopecia areata. The CDR3 sequence is CASSLELYTGDNEQFF. The CDR3 DNA reads TGTGCCAGCAGCTTAGAACTATATACAGGGGACAATGAGCAGTTCTTC.